This record concerns one TCR delta chain sequence. Its specificity is unknown. The TCRdb protein, from a much larger clone, departs from this DNA's translation at residue 16, likely by read error; the protein shown derives from the DNA. The data are from a study of γδ T cells in repeated Plasmodium falciparum infection. Study details: Over roughly 640 days, donors received four mosquito-bite P. falciparum NF54 infections.

TCRdb processed the multiplex PCR reads again with the CATT caller. The sample includes 85,000 to 100,000 delta-chain clones, 0.9% to 1% of them seen just once. Flow sorting of PBMC yielded separate Vgamma9/Vdelta2+ and Vdelta2-negative gammadelta T cell populations for bulk repertoire analysis. Germline CDR1 and CDR2: TSWWSYY and QGS. This CDR3 region has 18 residues. Notes on the study in general: Waves of new clonotype selection appeared after repeated controlled infections in Vdelta2-negative, largely Vdelta1+, gammadelta T cells.

This TCR was recovered from a pool of human donors (malaria-infected and uninfected, not separated). The specimen was gamma-delta T cells from blood. The J segment was not called; the V segment is TRDV1; TRDD3, the D gene given by the table, was not confirmed from the DNA. The CDR3 DNA reads TGTGCTCTTGGGGACCCATTCCTACGTCGGGGGTCCACCGATAAACCCATCTTT. Amino acids: CALGDPFLRRGSTDKPIF.